This T cell receptor (beta chain) was observed in a study of regulatory T cells in long-lasting Graves disease. Notes on the study in general: Persistent disease preferred TRBV28, TRBJ1-2 and TRBJ2-5; new disease, TRBV20-1 and TRBJ2-1. Persistent Graves' patients showed reduced TCR diversity versus newly diagnosed patients. Tissue studied was limited to peripheral blood, excluding thyroid tissue.

Remarks on this clonotype: Its target is unknown. This likely comes from a read error, as the CDR3 has no conserved phenylalanine or tryptophan at its end. No DNA is shown, since the ends of the CDR3 on it are uncertain; the CDR3 is the one TCRdb lists.

Arm-PCR of CDR3 regions and iRepertoire HTBI primers were the basis on which TCR beta libraries were built. TCRdb reprocessed the multiplex PCR reads via MiXCR and lists one record per CDR3 protein. The data hold fewer than 350,000 distinct CDR3 sequences, with over 15% observed a single time. Time point reported: newly diagnosed GD, antithyroid drugs for less than 3 months. Making the TCR library involved RNA that had been extracted from PBMCs. One endocrinology department in Xi'an, China, was where patients came from. Looked up from germline, CDR1 is DFQATT and CDR2 is SNEGSKA (reference sequence). The CDR3 has 11 amino acids, counting both end residues.

Sequencing used peripheral blood mononuclear cells (PBMCs), obtained at new diagnosis, from a patient treated with antithyroid drugs. This chain links TRBV20-1 with TRBJ1-1. This clonotype was obtained from a female donor with Graves disease. The CDR3 loop reads CSAREPLEASL.